The 30 T cell receptor beta chains reported below all come from one sample, sequenced in a study of T cell responses to AZD1222 COVID-19 vaccine. Repertoires were generated with immunoSEQ multiplex PCR, while TCRdb's copy carries only in-frame clones and drops some. The sample includes 75,000 to 95,000 clones, roughly 85% seen only once; the top ten take about an eighth. The sequencing here drew on peripheral blood, taken on day 0 of AZD1222 vaccination. Every receptor here comes from an adult in good health.

J is TRBJ1-1 and V is TRBV9, with 12 bases fitting TRBD1. CDR3 length equals 16 residues. The trim removed 3 bases at V and 1 base at J, leaving 4 bases unmatched. Germline loops: CDR1 SGDLS, CDR2 YYNGEE. The CDR3 sequence: CASSARDRGPNTEAFF. CDR3 sequence (DNA): TGTGCCAGCAGCGCCCGGGACAGGGGGCCGAACACTGAAGCTTTCTTT.

The V call is TRBV19, the J call TRBJ1-3; the D gene is possibly TRBD1 (5 bases). The CDR3 loop spans 15 amino acids. The germline CDR1 and CDR2 sequences are LNHDA and SQIVND (reference sequence). DNA for the CDR3: TGTGCGTCAAGGAGGGACGCGATCTCTGGAAACACCATATATTTT. Protein sequence: CASRRDAISGNTIYF.

This chain uses TRBV25-1 with TRBJ2-7; 9 bases match TRBD1. In germline, CDR1 is MGHDK, CDR2 SYGVNS. The CDR3 has 14 amino acids. V shed 5 bases, J shed 6 bases, and the junction held 8 bases outside the gene matches. CDR3 protein: CASSSGTGLLEQYF. CDR3 DNA: TGTGCCAGCAGTTCCGGGACAGGGCTACTCGAGCAGTACTTC.

The genes are TRBV4-3 and TRBJ1-2; 8 nucleotides match TRBD1. Germline values: CDR1 LGHNA, CDR2 YSLEER. With V trimmed by 1 base and J by 5 bases, 6 bases remained unmatched. This CDR3 spans 15 amino acids. This CDR3 reads CASSQGPGQDYGYTF. The CDR3 region has the DNA TGCGCCAGCAGCCAAGGACCGGGACAGGATTATGGCTACACCTTC.

J is TRBJ1-2 and V is TRBV27, with TRBD1 identical over 7 bases. There are 14 residues in the CDR3. After removal of 4 bases from V and 0 bases from J, the junction contained 2 bases not matched to a gene. CDR1 and CDR2 (germline): MNHEY, SMNVEV (reference sequence). The CDR3 reads CASSYRGPNYGYTF. DNA for the CDR3: TGTGCCAGCAGTTACAGGGGTCCTAACTATGGCTACACCTTC.

The chain has TRBV2 and TRBJ2-5; 10 nucleotides match TRBD2. The CDR3 is made up of 14 amino acids. J gave up 4 bases and V 9 bases, and 8 bases lay outside the gene matches. CDR1 is SNHLY, CDR2 FYNNEI, per germline. The CDR3 loop reads CASSGGISPETQYF. CDR3 in DNA: TGTGCCAGTAGCGGGGGGATTTCCCCAGAGACCCAGTACTTC. Looking up the rest from reference TRBV2 and TRBJ2-5 gives the full variable domain: EPEVTQTPSHQVTQMGQEVILRCVPISNHLYFYWYRQILGQKVEFLVSFYNNEISEKSEIFDDQFSVERPDGSNFTLKIRSTKLEDSAMYFCASSGGISPETQYFGPGTRLLVL.

The rearrangement links TRBV9 to TRBJ1-6, with 8 positions matching TRBD1. V shed 2 bases and J 7 bases; nucleotides not matched to a gene: 8. Germline V gene sequence: CDR1 SGDLS, CDR2 YYNGEE. CDR3 size: 16 residues. CDR3: CASSVNQGARNSPLHF. The CDR3 coding sequence is TGTGCCAGCAGCGTCAACCAGGGGGCGCGCAATTCACCCCTCCACTTT.

This clone was detected once. The chain joins TRBV28 to TRBJ1-5; TRBD1 matches at 10 bases. Germline CDR1 reads MDHEN; CDR2 reads SYDVKM. The CDR3 runs to 18 residues. The V and J ends lost 3 bases and 2 bases, in that order; junction bases with no gene match: 10. CDR3: CASSLPGQGSGGNQPQHF. The CDR3 DNA sequence: TGTGCCAGCAGTTTGCCGGGACAGGGGTCGGGTGGCAATCAGCCCCAGCATTTT.

V usage is TRBV7-8 and J usage is TRBJ2-7; the D is unclear. CDR3 length equals 16 residues. Germline V gene sequence: CDR1 SGHVS, CDR2 FQNEAQ. The V gene lost 1 base and the J gene lost 4 bases, with 17 bases spanning the gap. Here the CDR3 reads CASSLDGEVDRYEQYF. The CDR3 coding sequence is TGTGCCAGCAGCTTAGACGGAGAAGTCGACCGATACGAGCAGTACTTC. The full variable domain, with the rest looked up from reference TRBV7-8 and TRBJ2-7, is GAGVSQSPRYKVAKRGQDVALRCDPISGHVSLFWYQQALGQGPEFLTYFQNEAQLDKSGLPSDRFFAERPEGSVSTLKIQRTQQEDSAVYLCASSLDGEVDRYEQYFGPGTRLTVT.

The chain uses TRBV10-3 and TRBJ1-5, with 8 bases aligning to TRBD1. With V trimmed by 3 bases and J by 3 bases, 4 bases remained unmatched. The CDR3 runs 15 residues. Germline-derived CDR1 and CDR2 are ENHRY and SYGVKD. CDR3 loop: CAISDPTGVNQPQHF. CDR3 DNA sequence: TGTGCCATCAGTGACCCGACAGGGGTCAATCAGCCCCAGCATTTT.

The rearrangement joins TRBV7-8 to TRBJ1-4; D is perhaps TRBD1 (5 bases). CDR3 length: 14 amino acids. The V end was cut by 6 bases, the J end by 8 bases, with 16 bases between. Germline V gene data show CDR1 as SGHVS and CDR2 as FQNEAQ. CDR3 DNA sequence: TGTGCCAGCAGAGGGGACCAGCGGAACGAAAAACTGTTTTTT. It codes for CASRGDQRNEKLFF.

The chain recombines TRBV18 with TRBJ2-1; 8 nucleotides agree with TRBD2. Unmatched junction bases numbered 7, after V lost 4 bases and J lost 8 bases. The CDR3 has 14 amino acids. CDR1 and CDR2 (germline): KGHSH, LQKENI. The CDR3 DNA follows: TGTGCCAGCTCACGAGGGACCGGGAGGGATGAGCAGTTCTTC. It specifies CASSRGTGRDEQFF. Full variable domain (rest looked up from reference TRBV18 and TRBJ2-1): NAGVMQNPRHLVRRRGQEARLRCSPMKGHSHVYWYRQLPEEGLKFMVYLQKENIIDESGMPKERFSAEFPKEGPSILRIQQVVRGDSAAYFCASSRGTGRDEQFFGPGTRLTVL.

V is TRBV6-5 and J is TRBJ1-2, with D uncertain. The CDR3 covers 14 residues. CDR1 and CDR2 from the germline V gene are MNHEY and SVGAGI. V was cut by 1 base and J by 7 bases, with 13 bases left in between. CDR3 amino acids: CASSYFGEEAGYTF. The CDR3 DNA sequence: TGTGCCAGCAGTTACTTCGGGGAGGAAGCTGGCTACACCTTC.

The J gene is TRBJ1-2, the V gene TRBV6-6, with D tentatively TRBD1 (6 bases). Germline assignment: CDR1 MNHNY and CDR2 SVGAGI (reference sequence). Between the trimmed V and J ends, which lost 6 bases and 6 bases, there was a span of 20 bases. The CDR3 covers 15 residues. DNA for the CDR3: TGTGCCAGCAGCCGCCGTCTGACAGGTTCTGATGGCTACACCTTC. Its protein is CASSRRLTGSDGYTF.

J is TRBJ2-1 and V is TRBV5-1; 7 bases fit TRBD1. The CDR3 is made up of 15 amino acids. The germline gives CDR1 SGHRS, CDR2 YFSETQ. Trimming at V came to 2 bases and at J to 11 bases, leaving 13 bases not matched to a gene. The CDR3 bases are TGCGCCAGCAGCTTATGGACAGGCCGCCCGAAAAAGCAGTTCTTC. Encoded protein: CASSLWTGRPKKQFF.

V usage is TRBV5-6 and J usage is TRBJ1-4; weak D call: TRBD1 (6 bases). The CDR3 runs to 16 residues. Germline assignment: CDR1 SGHDT and CDR2 YYEEEE. V was clipped by 4 bases and J by 8 bases, with 21 bases between them. Written as DNA, the CDR3 is TGTGCCAGCAGCCCGTACGGACAGCCAGAGGAAGAAAAACTGTTTTTT. The encoded protein is CASSPYGQPEEEKLFF.

This clone came up a few times. An end of the junction differs from the germline gene, which may be a read error. The rearrangement uses TRBV7-7 and TRBJ1-5, with unresolved D. Germline V gene lookup returns CDR1 SSHAT and CDR2 FNYEAQ (reference sequence). The CDR3 is 16 amino acids. This chain's CDR3 is CASSLIPSSLHRPQHF. As DNA, the CDR3 is TGTGCTAGCAGCTTAATTCCAAGCTCCCTGCATAGGCCCCAGCATTTT.

This sequence joins TRBV5-1 and TRBJ1-1; possible D gene TRBD1, 6 bases. CDR1 SGHRS and CDR2 YFSETQ come from the germline V gene. CDR3 length: 15 amino acids. Trimming removed 2 bases at V and 4 bases at J, with 15 bases between. CDR3 DNA sequence: TGCGCCAGCAGCTTAATCAGGGGCGGGAGCACTGAAGCTTTCTTT. Its translation: CASSLIRGGSTEAFF.

The V gene is TRBV27, the J gene TRBJ2-7, with D possibly being TRBD1 (5 bases). Germline CDR1 reads MNHEY; CDR2 reads SMNVEV (reference sequence). The CDR3 length is 13 residues. V was pared by 11 bases and J by 0 bases, with 14 bases between. For the CDR3, the DNA is TGTGCCCGGCAGGGTTCGCGCTCCTACGAGCAGTACTTC. Translating it yields CARQGSRSYEQYF.

The J gene is TRBJ2-7, the V gene TRBV5-1, with D hard to call. The length of the CDR3 is 12 residues. Per the germline V gene, CDR1 is SGHRS and CDR2 is YFSETQ. Trimming left V 3 bases short and J 5 bases short, with 9 bases between. CDR3 sequence (DNA): TGCGCCAGCAGCTCGCTGCTCGACGAGCAGTACTTC. It encodes CASSSLLDEQYF.

This clone was counted a few times. The chain links TRBV4-3 to TRBJ1-3; no clear D gene. CDR3 length equals 14 residues. Germline CDR1 reads LGHNA; CDR2 reads YSLEER. The ends were cut back, 4 bases at V and 0 bases at J, with 7 bases in the middle. The CDR3 region has the DNA TGCGCCAGCAGCCCCTCCTTCTCTGGAAACACCATATATTTT. Its translation is CASSPSFSGNTIYF.

The chain is built from TRBV3-1 (or the pseudogene TRBV3-2) and TRBJ2-2, with D unclear. V lost 0 bases to trimming and J lost 8 bases, with 1 base between them. The germline gives CDR1 LGHDT, CDR2 YNNKEL (reference sequence). The CDR3 extends over 11 amino acids. CDR3 nucleotides: TGTGCCAGCAGCCAAGAAGGGGAGCTGTTTTTT. This sequence encodes CASSQEGELFF.

The chain joins TRBV9 to TRBJ1-3; D gene ambiguous. V lost 0 bases and J 0 bases, leaving 7 bases between the germline ends. The V gene's germline CDR1 is SGDLS and CDR2 YYNGEE. The CDR3 is 15 amino acids. In DNA, the CDR3 is TGTGCCAGCAGCGTAGAGAGGAGCTCTGGAAACACCATATATTTT. Translated, it gives CASSVERSSGNTIYF.

This chain connects TRBV27 to TRBJ2-3; 8 positions agree with TRBD2. Per germline, CDR1 MNHEY and CDR2 SMNVEV (reference sequence). The V gene end was trimmed by 5 bases and the J gene end by 5 bases; junction bases not matched to a gene: 12. The CDR3 has 16 amino acids. In DNA form, the CDR3 reads TGTGCCAGCAGTCTCCTCTCGGCGGGGGGCCGAGATACGCAGTATTTT. As protein: CASSLLSAGGRDTQYF.

The chain couples TRBV7-2 to TRBJ1-1, with D hard to call. Trimming shortened V by 2 bases and J by 11 bases, and 9 bases separated the two germline ends. Germline CDR1 and CDR2: SGHTA and FQGNSA. The CDR3 totals 11 residues. The CDR3 region is CASSLTARAFF. The CDR3 DNA follows: TGTGCCAGCAGCTTAACAGCGCGGGCTTTCTTT.

The chain employs TRBV5-1 and TRBJ1-6; the match to TRBD1 covers 8 bases. The junction had 2 bases not matched to a gene; V was cut back by 3 bases and J by 3 bases. Germline CDR1 is SGHRS and CDR2 is YFSETQ. The CDR3 runs to 15 residues. CDR3 DNA: TGCGCCAGCAGCTCAACAGGGGGCTATAATTCACCCCTCCACTTT. It is translated as CASSSTGGYNSPLHF.

The chain combines TRBV30 with TRBJ1-6, with D possibly TRBD1 on 5 matching bases. The V end lost 2 bases, the J end lost 6 bases, and 11 bases lay between the germline ends. CDR1 is GTSNPN and CDR2 is SVGIG in the germline V gene (reference sequence). The CDR3 covers 14 residues. CDR3 sequence reads: CAWSPGMTNSPLHF. CDR3 DNA: TGTGCCTGGAGTCCAGGGATGACTAATTCACCCCTCCACTTT. Together with reference TRBV30 and TRBJ1-6, the CDR3 gives the full variable domain: SQTIHQWPATLVQPVGSPLSLECTVEGTSNPNLYWYRQAAGRGLQLLFYSVGIGQISSEVPQNLSASRPQDRQFILSSKKLLLSDSGFYLCAWSPGMTNSPLHFGNGTRLTVT.

The chain recombines TRBV19 with TRBJ2-1, with D unclear. Germline loops: CDR1 LNHDA, CDR2 SQIVND (reference sequence). V was cut by 5 bases and J by 2 bases, with 10 bases left in between. This CDR3 has 14 amino acids. The DNA of the CDR3 is TGTGCCAGTAGTGGTAACAGCCCCTACAATGAGCAGTTCTTC. Residues: CASSGNSPYNEQFF.

The gene calls are TRBV19 and TRBJ2-4; D might be TRBD1 (5 bases). The V gene's germline CDR1 is LNHDA and CDR2 SQIVND (reference sequence). The CDR3 totals 15 residues. Trimming shortened V by 5 bases and J by 0 bases, and 11 bases separated the two germline ends. CDR3 in amino acids: CASSVDSLAKNIQYF. CDR3 in DNA: TGTGCCAGTAGTGTTGACAGCCTAGCCAAAAACATTCAGTACTTC.

In DNA, the CDR3 is TGTGCCAGCAGTTACTCGTGGGGGAACACTGAAGCTTTCTTT. This gives the protein CASSYSWGNTEAFF. The chain recombines TRBV6-5 with TRBJ1-1, with no clear D. Germline assignment: CDR1 MNHEY and CDR2 SVGAGI. This CDR3 spans 14 amino acids. V gave up 0 bases and J gave up 1 base, with 6 bases separating them.